These 18 T cell receptor beta chains were all obtained from the same sample, sequenced in a study of human T cells and chemical hapten exposure. Documented time point: pre-sensitization, week 0. The treatment: therapeutic diphenylcyclopropenone sensitization with weekly scalp DPC. TCRdb called the RACE reads again in MiXCR, with one record for every CDR3 protein. Of around 200,000 distinct CDR3 sequences in the sample, 25% to 35% were seen once. This sample comprised whole blood, obtained in connection with sensitization to the hapten diphenylcyclopropenone (DPC). Receptors were obtained from a woman aged 25 to 39 with alopecia areata. Some clones in this sample may be carry-over from other donors' samples.

CDR3 region: CASSGGAADTQYF. CDR3 bases: TGTGCCAGCAGTGGGGGGGCCGCAGATACGCAGTATTTT. The chain employs TRBV7-9 and TRBJ2-3, with a possible D match to TRBD2 (7 bases). CDR1 and CDR2 (germline): SEHNR, FQNEAQ (reference sequence). Deletions cut 6 bases from V and 4 bases from J, with 11 bases between. The CDR3 totals 13 residues. Based on the CDR3 plus reference TRBV7-9 and TRBJ2-3, the full variable domain is DTGVSQNPRHKITKRGQNVTFRCDPISEHNRLYWYRQTLGQGPEFLTYFQNEAQLEKSRLLSDRFSAERPKGSFSTLEIQRTEQGDSAMYLCASSGGAADTQYFGPGTRLTVL.

A few counts support this clonotype. The V gene is TRBV18, the J gene TRBJ1-1; D is uncertain. Germline assignment: CDR1 KGHSH and CDR2 LQKENI. V gave up 4 bases and J gave up 1 base, with 13 bases separating them. There are 15 residues in the CDR3. The CDR3 reads CASSRNQAANTEAFF. The CDR3 nucleotides are TGTGCCAGCTCACGAAACCAGGCGGCGAACACTGAAGCTTTCTTT.

This clonotype was detected a few times. The chain joins TRBV6-6 to TRBJ2-7, with D possibly being TRBD1 or TRBD2 (6 bases each). Germline V gene lookup returns CDR1 MNHNY and CDR2 SVGAGI (reference sequence). The V and J ends lost 6 bases and 4 bases respectively, with 19 bases between them. This CDR3 region has 15 residues. The CDR3 sequence: CASRRGEAGDYEQYF. In DNA form, the CDR3 reads TGTGCCAGCAGGAGGGGGGAAGCAGGGGATTACGAGCAGTACTTC.

The rearrangement links TRBV29-1 to TRBJ2-2; D possibly corresponds to TRBD2 (5 bases). CDR1 SQVTM and CDR2 ANQGSEA come from the germline V gene. The CDR3 sequence is 14 residues long. Trimming took off 4 bases at V and 2 bases at J, with 11 bases between the two ends. In DNA form, the CDR3 reads TGCAGCGTTGGGACGGACTTCAACACCGGGGAGCTGTTTTTT. Amino acids: CSVGTDFNTGELFF.

The chain couples TRBV20-1 to TRBJ2-7; D not resolved. The germline V gene encodes CDR1 DFQATT and CDR2 SNEGSKA (reference sequence). The V gene lost 1 base and the J gene lost 4 bases, with 11 bases spanning the gap. The CDR3 is made up of 13 amino acids. CDR3 DNA: TGCAGTGCTAGAGGGAAGACCGCTTACGAGCAGTACTTC. It translates to CSARGKTAYEQYF.

This sequence joins TRBV15 and TRBJ1-1; TRBD1 matches at 7 bases. This CDR3 region has 13 residues. Trimming removed 3 bases from V and 11 bases from J; junction bases left unmatched: 9. From germline, CDR1 is LNHNV and CDR2 YYDKDF (reference sequence). The CDR3 reads CATSSGRQGVAFF. CDR3 coding DNA: TGTGCCACCAGCAGTGGTAGACAGGGAGTGGCTTTCTTT.

This clonotype has a handful of counts. The rearrangement joins TRBV3-1 to TRBJ2-4; D gene unclear. Germline V lookup: CDR1 LGHDT, CDR2 YNNKEL (reference sequence). CDR3 length: 18 amino acids. V lost 0 bases and J 0 bases, leaving 15 bases between the germline ends. The DNA for the CDR3 is TGTGCCAGCAGCCAAGAAATCGGGTGGTTAGGAGCCAAAAACATTCAGTACTTC. Amino acid sequence: CASSQEIGWLGAKNIQYF. Full variable domain (missing parts from reference TRBV3-1 and TRBJ2-4): DTAVSQTPKYLVTQMGNDKSIKCEQNLGHDTMYWYKQDSKKFLKIMFSYNNKELIINETVPNRFSPKSPDKAHLNLHINSLELGDSAVYFCASSQEIGWLGAKNIQYFGAGTRLSVL.

The CDR3 sequence: CASSYSGGTTDTQYF. DNA for the CDR3: TGTGCCAGCAGTTATAGCGGGGGGACCACAGATACGCAGTATTTT. The chain couples TRBV2 to TRBJ2-3, with TRBD2 matching 10 bases. The germline gives CDR1 SNHLY, CDR2 FYNNEI. V lost 5 bases and J lost 2; bases outside the gene matches: 4. CDR3 length equals 15 residues.

The V gene is TRBV11-2, the J gene TRBJ2-1; 11 nucleotides line up with TRBD2. Germline assignment: CDR1 SGHAT and CDR2 FQNNGV. The CDR3 spans 14 residues. Trimming at V came to 5 bases and at J to 6 bases, leaving 3 bases not matched to a gene. In nucleotides, the CDR3 is TGTGCCAGCAGCGGACTAGCGGGCTTCAATGAGCAGTTCTTC. Translating it yields CASSGLAGFNEQFF. The entire variable domain, with the rest obtained from reference TRBV11-2 and TRBJ2-1, is as follows: EAGVAQSPRYKIIEKRQSVAFWCNPISGHATLYWYQQILGQGPKLLIQFQNNGVVDDSQLPKDRFSAERLKGVDSTLKIQPAKLEDSAVYLCASSGLAGFNEQFFGPGTRLTVL.

This clonotype was seen more than once but under ten times. The chain couples TRBV11-2 to TRBJ1-1; D is unresolved. Germline loops: CDR1 SGHAT, CDR2 FQNNGV. V was trimmed by 4 bases and J by 10 bases, leaving 7 bases between them. The CDR3 length is 10 residues. CDR3 amino acids: CASSSVIAFF. The CDR3 DNA is TGTGCCAGCAGCTCTGTAATAGCTTTCTTT. Supplemented by reference TRBV11-2 and TRBJ1-1, the full variable domain reads EAGVAQSPRYKIIEKRQSVAFWCNPISGHATLYWYQQILGQGPKLLIQFQNNGVVDDSQLPKDRFSAERLKGVDSTLKIQPAKLEDSAVYLCASSSVIAFFGQGTRLTVV.

J is TRBJ1-4 and V is TRBV6-6, with 9 bases aligning to TRBD1. V shed 8 bases and J 4 bases; nucleotides not matched to a gene: 11. Germline loops: CDR1 MNHNY, CDR2 SVGAGI (reference sequence). The CDR3 contains 16 residues. DNA of the CDR3: TGTGCCAGCGCCCGCGGGACAGGGCTAAATAATGAAAAACTGTTTTTT. Its protein product is CASARGTGLNNEKLFF.

V usage is TRBV5-1 and J usage is TRBJ2-7; TRBD1 or TRBD2 may be the D gene (5 bases each). This CDR3 comprises 12 residues. Germline loops: CDR1 SGHRS, CDR2 YFSETQ. Trimming left V 6 bases short and J 3 bases short, with 10 bases between. The CDR3 DNA sequence: TGCGCCAGCACCGGGACGGACTACGAGCAGTACTTC. This encodes CASTGTDYEQYF.

This clonotype was seen only a few times. The genes are TRBV5-1 and TRBJ2-2, with unresolved D. The germline V and J ends were trimmed by 0 bases and 5 bases, with 5 bases remaining between them. From germline, CDR1 is SGHRS and CDR2 YFSETQ. This CDR3 is built from 13 residues. The DNA of the CDR3 is TGCGCCAGCAGCTTGGTGTTGACCGGGGAGCTGTTTTTT. This sequence encodes CASSLVLTGELFF.

The chain recombines TRBV20-1 with TRBJ2-5, with D possibly being TRBD2 (6 bases). Germline CDR1 is DFQATT and CDR2 is SNEGSKA (reference sequence). This CDR3 contains 14 residues. V lost 6 bases, J lost 4 bases, and 18 bases lay in between. Here the CDR3 DNA reads TGCAGTGCCACCCCCGGAGGGCGAGGAGAGACCCAGTACTTC. It is translated as CSATPGGRGETQYF.

The V gene is TRBV29-1, the J gene TRBJ1-1; weak D call: TRBD1 (6 bases). Trimming cost V 4 bases and J 5 bases, with 14 bases left between them. CDR3 size: 13 residues. Germline assignment: CDR1 SQVTM and CDR2 ANQGSEA. CDR3 sequence (DNA): TGCAGCGTTGTTAGGACAGTCGAAACTGAAGCTTTCTTT. Residues: CSVVRTVETEAFF.

This chain uses TRBV28 with TRBJ1-1; perhaps TRBD1 as D (6 bases). The V gene's germline CDR1 is MDHEN and CDR2 SYDVKM. This CDR3 contains 15 residues. V gave up 3 bases and J gave up 0 bases, with 11 bases separating them. The CDR3 coding sequence is TGTGCCAGCAGTTTCGGGGGCTGGGTGAACACTGAAGCTTTCTTT. This codes for CASSFGGWVNTEAFF.

This rearrangement joins TRBV2 to TRBJ1-4, with D perhaps matching TRBD1 (5 bases). CDR3 length: 15 residues. Trimming took 6 bases from V and 0 from J, leaving 11 bases between them. CDR1 and CDR2 from the germline V gene are SNHLY and FYNNEI. Here the CDR3 DNA reads TGTGCCAGCAGGTCGACAGTTGCAACTAATGAAAAACTGTTTTTT. As protein: CASRSTVATNEKLFF.

The chain is built from TRBV9 and TRBJ2-3; D possibly corresponds to TRBD1 (6 bases). The CDR3 is 15 amino acids. CDR1 SGDLS and CDR2 YYNGEE come from the germline V gene. Trimming shortened V by 2 bases and J by 0 bases, and 10 bases separated the two germline ends. Here the CDR3 DNA reads TGTGCCAGCAGCGTTCCCGGGACAAGCACAGATACGCAGTATTTT. Protein sequence: CASSVPGTSTDTQYF. Complete variable domain (other parts from reference TRBV9 and TRBJ2-3): DSGVTQTPKHLITATGQRVTLRCSPRSGDLSVYWYQQSLDQGLQFLIQYYNGEERAKGNILERFSAQQFPDLHSELNLSSLELGDSALYFCASSVPGTSTDTQYFGPGTRLTVL.